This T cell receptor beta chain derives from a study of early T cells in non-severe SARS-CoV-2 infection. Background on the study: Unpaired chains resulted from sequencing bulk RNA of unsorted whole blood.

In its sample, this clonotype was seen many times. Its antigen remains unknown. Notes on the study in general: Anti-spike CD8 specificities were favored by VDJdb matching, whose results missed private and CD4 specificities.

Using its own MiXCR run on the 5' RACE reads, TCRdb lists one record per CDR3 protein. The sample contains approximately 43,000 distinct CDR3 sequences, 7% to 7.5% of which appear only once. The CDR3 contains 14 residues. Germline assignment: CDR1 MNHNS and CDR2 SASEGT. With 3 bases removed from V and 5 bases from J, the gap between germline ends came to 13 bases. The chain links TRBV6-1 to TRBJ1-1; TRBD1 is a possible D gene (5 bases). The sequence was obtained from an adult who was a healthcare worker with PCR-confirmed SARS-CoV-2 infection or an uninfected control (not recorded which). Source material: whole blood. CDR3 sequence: CASSDSNRWTEAFF. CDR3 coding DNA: TGTGCCAGCAGTGACTCAAACAGGTGGACTGAAGCTTTCTTT.